The sequence of this T cell receptor (beta chain) was determined in a study of T cells in localized non-small cell lung cancer. The V segment lost 5 bases and the J segment 7 bases; nucleotides outside the gene matches: 4. CDR3 length equals 12 residues. Germline assignment: CDR1 SEHNR and CDR2 FQNEAQ (reference sequence). Profiled with immunoSEQ multiplex PCR; TCRdb holds only in-frame clones, not every one. This sample yields approximately 41,000 clones, of which 88% are seen a single time; approximately 2.5% belongs to the top ten. This clone was seen more than once but under ten times. The sample was peripheral blood, taken before any cancer treatment. The clonotype was recovered from a female donor over 55 with stage I squamous cell lung carcinoma. The gene calls are TRBV7-9 and TRBJ1-2; TRBD1 matches at 7 bases. The CDR3 spells CASSNSGGGYTF. Here the CDR3 DNA reads TGTGCCAGCAGCAACTCAGGGGGTGGCTACACCTTC.